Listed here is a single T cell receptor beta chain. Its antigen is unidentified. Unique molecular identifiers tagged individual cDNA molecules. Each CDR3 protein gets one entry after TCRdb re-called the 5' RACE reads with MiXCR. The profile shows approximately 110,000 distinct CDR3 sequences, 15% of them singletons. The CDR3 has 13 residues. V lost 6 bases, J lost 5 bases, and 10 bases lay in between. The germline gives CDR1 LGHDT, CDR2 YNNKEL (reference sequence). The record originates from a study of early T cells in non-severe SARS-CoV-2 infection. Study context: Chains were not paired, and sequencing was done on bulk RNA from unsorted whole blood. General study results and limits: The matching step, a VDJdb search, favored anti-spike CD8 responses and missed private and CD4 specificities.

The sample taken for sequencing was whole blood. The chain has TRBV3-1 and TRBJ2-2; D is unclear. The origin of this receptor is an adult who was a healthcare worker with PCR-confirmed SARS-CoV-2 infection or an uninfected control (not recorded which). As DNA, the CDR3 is TGTGCCAGCAGAGACACCCAGACCGGGGAGCTGTTTTTT. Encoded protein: CASRDTQTGELFF.